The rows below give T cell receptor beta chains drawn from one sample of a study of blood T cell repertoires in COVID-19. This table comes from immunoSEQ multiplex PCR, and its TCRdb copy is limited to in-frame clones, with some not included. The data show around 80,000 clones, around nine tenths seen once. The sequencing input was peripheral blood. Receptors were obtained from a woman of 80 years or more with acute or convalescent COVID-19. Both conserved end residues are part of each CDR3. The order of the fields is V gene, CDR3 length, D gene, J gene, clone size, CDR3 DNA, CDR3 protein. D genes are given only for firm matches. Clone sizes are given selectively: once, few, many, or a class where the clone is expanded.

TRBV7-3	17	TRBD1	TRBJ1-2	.	TGTGCCAGCAGCTTAACGGACAGGGGGCGAGCGGGCTATGGCTACACCTTC	CASSLTDRGRAGYGYTF
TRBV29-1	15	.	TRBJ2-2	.	TGCAGCGCAAGACACAAGGGGCTAAACACCGGGGAGCTGTTTTTT	CSARHKGLNTGELFF
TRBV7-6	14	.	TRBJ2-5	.	TGTGCCAGCAGCCCAGCAGGGCGCCAAGAGACCCAGTACTTC	CASSPAGRQETQYF
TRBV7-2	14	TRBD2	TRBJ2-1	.	TGTGCCAGCAGTGGGACTAGCGGGAGAAGCGAGCAGTTCTTC	CASSGTSGRSEQFF
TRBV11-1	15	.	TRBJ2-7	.	TGTGCCAGCAGCCGTCAGGGGGGTAGCTCCTACGAGCAGTACTTC	CASSRQGGSSYEQYF
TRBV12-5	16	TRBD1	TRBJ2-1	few	TGTGCTAGTGTCCTAGTAACCGGGACAGCCTACAATGAGCAGTTCTTC	CASVLVTGTAYNEQFF
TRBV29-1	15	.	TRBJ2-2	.	TGCAGCGTTGAAGAACAGTTCGCGAACACCGGGGAGCTGTTTTTT	CSVEEQFANTGELFF
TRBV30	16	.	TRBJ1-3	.	TGTGCCTGCCCCAGTGCTGGGAGTTTAGCTGGAAACACCATATATTTT	CACPSAGSLAGNTIYF
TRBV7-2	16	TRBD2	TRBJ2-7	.	TGTGCCAGCAGCGCCGCTAGCGGGGGCCTCACCTACGAGCAGTACTTC	CASSAASGGLTYEQYF
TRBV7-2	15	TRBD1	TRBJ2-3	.	TGTGCCAGCAGCTCCCGGACAGGAACCACAGATACGCAGTATTTT	CASSSRTGTTDTQYF
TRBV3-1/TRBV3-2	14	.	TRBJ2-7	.	TGTGCCAGCAGCCTCGCCAGGGGGGTGTACGAGCAGTACTTC	CASSLARGVYEQYF
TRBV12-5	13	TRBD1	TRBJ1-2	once	TGTGCTAGTGGTACGACAGGGTTGGATGGCTACACCTTC	CASGTTGLDGYTF
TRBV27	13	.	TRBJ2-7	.	TGTGCCAGCTTTCGAGCGTTAGACTACGAGCAGTACTTC	CASFRALDYEQYF
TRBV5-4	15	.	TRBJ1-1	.	TGTGCCAGCAGCTTGAGGAACCGGGGGAACACTGAAGCTTTCTTT	CASSLRNRGNTEAFF
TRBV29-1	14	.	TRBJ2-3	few	TGCAGCGTTGGCTCGCTAGCTCGCACAGATACGCAGTATTTT	CSVGSLARTDTQYF
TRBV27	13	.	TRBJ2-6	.	TGTGCCAGCAGTCCCTCCGGGGCCAACGTCCTGACTTTC	CASSPSGANVLTF
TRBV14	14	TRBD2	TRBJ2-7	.	TGTGCCAGCAGCCGATTAGCGGGAGGCTACGAGCAGTACTTC	CASSRLAGGYEQYF
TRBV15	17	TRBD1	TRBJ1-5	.	TGTGCCACCAGCAGAGGGGGGACAGGCGATAGCAATCAGCCCCAGCATTTT	CATSRGGTGDSNQPQHF
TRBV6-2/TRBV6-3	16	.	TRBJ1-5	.	TGTGCCAGCAGCCCCCAAGGACAGTATAGCAATCAGCCCCAGCATTTT	CASSPQGQYSNQPQHF
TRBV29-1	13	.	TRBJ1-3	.	TGCAGCGTTGAAGATGCGGGAAGAAACACCATATATTTT	CSVEDAGRNTIYF
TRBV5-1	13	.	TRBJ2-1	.	TGCGCCAGCAGCTTAAGACAGGATACTGAGCAGTTCTTC	CASSLRQDTEQFF